Listed here is a single TCR beta chain. Its specificity is unknown. Germline V gene sequence: CDR1 SGHRS, CDR2 YFSETQ. V was cut by 0 bases and J by 4 bases, with 10 bases left in between. CDR3 size: 14 residues. This entry is derived from a study of cytomegalovirus exposure and HLA in healthy donors. Primers for the PCR totalled 60 Vbeta and 13 Jbeta. Method: immunoSEQ multiplex PCR; TCRdb's copy keeps in-frame clones and lacks some. In the table there are about 100,000 clones, 70% of which are singletons. Study findings and constraints: At a 0.05 false discovery rate, a later analysis found roughly 17,000 TCR beta sequences to be associated with HLA alleles. Most TCR sequences were uncommon, yet certain public TCRs appeared in many donors. Data from an earlier analysis indicated that most TCR beta V segments were productive either about 90% or about 30% of the time. It was in a later analysis that TCR association rates were seen to vary by HLA locus, highest for DRB1 and lowest for HLA-C.

The chain joins TRBV5-1 to TRBJ1-2, with unresolved D. Sequenced material: PBMCs. The source of this sequence is a man between 40 and 49 years old in good health and CMV-seropositive. In DNA form, the CDR3 reads TGCGCCAGCAGCTTGGAGCCGGCGGCCTATGGCTACACCTTC. Translated, it gives CASSLEPAAYGYTF.